This T cell receptor (beta chain) was documented in a study of shared T cell receptors in the human thymus (dated by TCRdb to about 2021). About the full investigation: The study examined how self-reactive, shared T-cell receptor alpha chains are generated in the human thymus.

V and J are truncated by 0 bases and 1 base respectively, leaving an intervening sequence of 15 bases. As encoded in the germline V gene, CDR1 is SQVTM while CDR2 is ANQGSEA. The CDR3 goes from the cysteine to the phenylalanine over 16 residues. Of all the DNA, just the CDR3 is kept, 48 bases in frame from base 1. Libraries were built with the immunoSEQ multiplex PCR assay. Imported from immuneACCESS, the table was reduced by TCRdb to in-frame sequences with V and J called. These copies leave out some clones; in studies compared against another copy, an unresolved V gene accounts for under half, and the cause of the remainder is not known. This sample lists about 380,000 clones; just under 95% were detected once. The ten largest clones take up roughly 0.02% of the sample. As to this clone: No antigen is known for it. Base-call qualities are not available, and no considerably larger clone is one nucleotide away.

The receptor's source is a human donor. The chain is encoded by TRBV29-1 joined to TRBJ1-2, with the D gene not confidently named. The sequencing input was thymocytes. The sequence in DNA is TGCAGCGTTGAAGATCTTAGGGCCCAAATTAACTATGGCTACACCTTC. Translated, this is CSVEDLRAQINYGYTF.